This T cell receptor (beta chain) was captured in a study of T cell repertoires in cytomegalovirus infection. About the study: It can be stated that public TCR beta signatures indicated CMV infection as well as a matching HLA type. Study results and caveats: Of the TCR beta families, the public ones yielded a cumulative frequency that identified carriers of CMV plus the relevant HLA. Dominating the ex vivo response were TCR beta clonotypes that were CMV-specific and HLA-C-restricted.

The CDR3 length is 17 residues. Between the trimmed V and J ends, which lost 1 base and 0 bases, there was a span of 13 bases. The germline CDR1 and CDR2 sequences are SGHDN and FVKESK. MiXCR, run by TCRdb on the reads, gives a single entry per CDR3 protein. The profile shows about 200,000 distinct CDR3 sequences, 8% to 10% of them singletons. To note about this clonotype: What it binds is not known.

Source material: PBMCs. The chain is built from TRBV14 and TRBJ2-4; a possible D gene is TRBD2 (5 bases). The TCR comes from a human donor in good health (CMV status not recorded). Some clones in this sample may be carry-over from other donors' samples. The CDR3 reads CASSQGGILLAKNIQYF. The CDR3, as DNA: TGTGCCAGCAGCCAAGGAGGGATATTACTAGCCAAAAACATTCAGTACTTC.